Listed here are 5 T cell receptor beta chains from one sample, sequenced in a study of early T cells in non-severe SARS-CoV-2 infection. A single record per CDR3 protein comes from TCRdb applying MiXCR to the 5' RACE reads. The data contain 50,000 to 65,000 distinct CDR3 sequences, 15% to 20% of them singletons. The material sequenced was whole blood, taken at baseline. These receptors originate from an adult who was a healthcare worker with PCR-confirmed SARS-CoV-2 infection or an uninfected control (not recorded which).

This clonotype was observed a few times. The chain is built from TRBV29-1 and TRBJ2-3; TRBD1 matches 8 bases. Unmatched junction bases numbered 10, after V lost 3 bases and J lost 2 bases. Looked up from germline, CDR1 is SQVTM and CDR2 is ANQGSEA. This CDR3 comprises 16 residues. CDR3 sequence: CSVERGTGGVTDTQYF. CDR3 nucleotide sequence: TGCAGCGTTGAGAGGGGTACAGGGGGTGTCACAGATACGCAGTATTTT.

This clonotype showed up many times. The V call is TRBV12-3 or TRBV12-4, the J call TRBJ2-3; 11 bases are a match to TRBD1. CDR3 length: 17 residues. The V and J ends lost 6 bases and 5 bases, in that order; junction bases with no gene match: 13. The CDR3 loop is CASSEDLGQGEGDTQYF. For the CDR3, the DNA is TGTGCCAGCAGCGAAGACCTGGGACAGGGGGAAGGAGATACGCAGTATTTT.

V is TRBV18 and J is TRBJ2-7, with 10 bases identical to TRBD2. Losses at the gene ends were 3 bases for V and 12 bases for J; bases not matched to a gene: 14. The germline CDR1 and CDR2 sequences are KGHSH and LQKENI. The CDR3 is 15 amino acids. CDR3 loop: CASSPDGVLAGDRYF. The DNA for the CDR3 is TGTGCCAGCTCACCGGACGGAGTCCTAGCGGGAGACCGGTACTTC.

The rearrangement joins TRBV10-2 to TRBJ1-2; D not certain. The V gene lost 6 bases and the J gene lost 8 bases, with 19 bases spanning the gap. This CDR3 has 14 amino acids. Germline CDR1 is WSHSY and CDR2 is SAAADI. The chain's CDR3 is CASRPAGVLEGYTF. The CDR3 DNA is TGCGCCAGCAGACCAGCCGGGGTCCTCGAGGGCTACACCTTC.

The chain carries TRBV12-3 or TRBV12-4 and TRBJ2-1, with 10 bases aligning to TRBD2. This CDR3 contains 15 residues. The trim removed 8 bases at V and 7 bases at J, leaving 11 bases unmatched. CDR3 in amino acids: CASGPFGAGGNEQFF. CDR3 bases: TGTGCCAGCGGACCATTCGGAGCGGGGGGGAATGAGCAGTTCTTC.